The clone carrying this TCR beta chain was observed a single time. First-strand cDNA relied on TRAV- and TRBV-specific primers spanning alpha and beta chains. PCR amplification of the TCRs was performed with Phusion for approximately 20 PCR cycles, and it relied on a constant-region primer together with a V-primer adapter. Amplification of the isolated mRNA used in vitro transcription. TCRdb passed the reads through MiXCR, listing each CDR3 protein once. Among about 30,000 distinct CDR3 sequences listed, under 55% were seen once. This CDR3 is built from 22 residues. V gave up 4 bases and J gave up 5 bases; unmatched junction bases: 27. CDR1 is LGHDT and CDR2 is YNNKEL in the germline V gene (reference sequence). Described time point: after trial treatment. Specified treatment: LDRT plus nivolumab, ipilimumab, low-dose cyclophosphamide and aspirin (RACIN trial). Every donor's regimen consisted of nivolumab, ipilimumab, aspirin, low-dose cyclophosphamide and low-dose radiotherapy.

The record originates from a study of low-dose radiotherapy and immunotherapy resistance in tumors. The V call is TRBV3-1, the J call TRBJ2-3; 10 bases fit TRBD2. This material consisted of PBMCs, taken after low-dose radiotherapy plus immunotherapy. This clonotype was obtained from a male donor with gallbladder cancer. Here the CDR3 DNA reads TGTGCCAGCAGCCCAGAGGGGGAGTGGCTAGCGGGGGCCCCGGGCCGCCTAGATACGCAGTATTTT. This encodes CASSPEGEWLAGAPGRLDTQYF.